This passage covers 8 T cell receptor beta chains from one sample sequenced in a study of identical twins. TCRdb reanalysed the 5' RACE reads using MiXCR and keeps one entry per CDR3 protein. Of 550,000 to 800,000 distinct CDR3 sequences in the sample, roughly 7.2% were seen once. The same sample was also used in a study of yellow fever vaccine responses in identical twins.

Sequences were obtained from PBMCs. The receptors stem from a woman younger than 35 in good health.

This clonotype was counted a few times. The chain recombines TRBV3-1 with TRBJ2-1; TRBD2 matches at 7 bases. V gave up 2 bases and J gave up 8 bases; unmatched junction bases: 15. From germline, CDR1 is LGHDT and CDR2 YNNKEL (reference sequence). The CDR3 totals 17 residues. For the CDR3, the DNA is TGTGCCAGCAGCCAATTCGGCGGGGGAGGCCAGACCGATGAGCAGTTCTTC. It encodes CASSQFGGGGQTDEQFF.

The table lists this clonotype with a few counts. The V and J genes are TRBV5-5 and TRBJ1-5; 10 bases align to TRBD1. CDR3 size: 16 residues. The trim removed 5 bases at V and 4 bases at J, leaving 9 bases unmatched. In germline, CDR1 is SGHKS, CDR2 YYEKEE (reference sequence). CDR3: CASRPNLGQGNQPQHF. The CDR3 region has the DNA TGTGCCAGCAGACCGAACCTGGGACAGGGGAATCAGCCCCAGCATTTT.

This clonotype turned up a few times. The V call is TRBV4-1, the J call TRBJ1-4; perhaps TRBD1 as D (5 bases). The length of the CDR3 is 16 residues. V lost 3 bases, J lost 0 bases, and 11 bases lay in between. The germline V gene has CDR1 MGHRA and CDR2 YSYEKL. The CDR3 loop reads CASSHRDASTNEKLFF. In DNA form, the CDR3 reads TGCGCCAGCAGCCACCGGGACGCTTCAACTAATGAAAAACTGTTTTTT.

V usage is TRBV28 and J usage is TRBJ2-4; D is possibly TRBD1 (5 bases). V was pared by 5 bases and J by 0 bases, with 11 bases between. The CDR3 extends over 15 amino acids. Germline CDR1 reads MDHEN; CDR2 reads SYDVKM. The CDR3 sequence: CASSRPGLAKNIQYF. In DNA form, the CDR3 reads TGTGCCAGCAGTAGACCAGGGTTAGCCAAAAACATTCAGTACTTC.

This clonotype was seen at least ten times. This chain connects TRBV5-1 to TRBJ2-7, with D possibly being TRBD2 (6 bases). Germline lookup yields CDR1 SGHRS and CDR2 YFSETQ. The CDR3 is 14 residues long. Trimming took 8 bases from V and 6 from J, leaving 21 bases between them. CDR3 DNA sequence: TGCGCCAGTGCTTATAGCGGAGCGTCCCTCGAGCAGTACTTC. Its protein product is CASAYSGASLEQYF.

This clonotype was seen repeatedly, ten times or more. The chain employs TRBV12-3 or TRBV12-4 and TRBJ1-5; perhaps TRBD1 as D (6 bases). This CDR3 region has 14 residues. Trimming shortened V by 6 bases and J by 4 bases, and 13 bases separated the two germline ends. In DNA form, the CDR3 reads TGTGCCAGCAGACCCGGGACATTGAATCAGCCCCAGCATTTT. Translation gives CASRPGTLNQPQHF.

This clonotype has only a few counts. The chain carries TRBV12-3 or TRBV12-4 and TRBJ2-5; D is possibly TRBD1 or TRBD2 (5 bases each). The CDR3 has 13 amino acids. With 7 bases removed from V and 1 base from J, the gap between germline ends came to 10 bases. CDR3 nucleotide sequence: TGTGCCAGCACCGGGACCTCCCAAGAGACCCAGTACTTC. Its translation: CASTGTSQETQYF.

The J gene is TRBJ2-3, the V gene TRBV7-9, with 9 bases fitting TRBD2. The CDR3 extends over 16 amino acids. CDR1 SEHNR and CDR2 FQNEAQ come from the germline V gene (reference sequence). With V trimmed by 5 bases and J by 2 bases, 8 bases remained unmatched. CDR3 sequence: CASSMTSGGPTDTQYF. The CDR3 DNA sequence: TGTGCCAGCAGCATGACTAGCGGCGGGCCCACAGATACGCAGTATTTT.